This is a list of T cell receptor beta chains from one sample in a study of T cell changes during pregnancy in multiple sclerosis. Produced via immunoSEQ multiplex PCR; TCRdb's table is partial and in-frame only. The repertoire has about 75,000 clones, about 94% of them found once; the top ten carry roughly 0.13%. The sequenced sample was CD4+ T cells from peripheral blood mononuclear cells, obtained after pregnancy. These TCRs come from a female donor with multiple sclerosis, enrolled in a pregnancy study. The CDR3 runs from the conserved cysteine through the conserved F or W. Fields, in order: V gene, D gene, clone size, CDR3 length, J gene, CDR3 protein, CDR3 DNA. D genes are given only for firm matches. Clone size is shown for a subset of rows, as once, few, many or a class of expanded clone.

TRBV10-3	TRBD1	-	13	TRBJ2-1	CAISGDRNNEQFF	TGTGCCATCAGTGGGGACAGGAACAATGAGCAGTTCTTC
TRBV28	TRBD1	-	16	TRBJ1-4	CASTASGTDFNEKLFF	TGTGCCAGCACCGCTAGTGGGACAGATTTTAATGAAAAACTGTTTTTT
TRBV28	TRBD2	-	15	TRBJ2-5	CASSPGLAAGETQYF	TGTGCCAGCAGTCCAGGACTAGCTGCCGGAGAGACCCAGTACTTC
TRBV28	TRBD1	-	11	TRBJ2-7	CATGGFSEQYF	TGTGCCACAGGGGGCTTTAGCGAGCAGTACTTC
TRBV6-6	TRBD1	-	15	TRBJ2-7	CASSLKPGQGYEQYF	TGTGCCAGCAGTTTAAAACCGGGACAGGGTTACGAGCAGTACTTC
TRBV28	TRBD1	-	16	TRBJ1-5	CASRLTGKPNVTPQHF	TGTGCCAGCAGGCTGACAGGGAAGCCTAATGTAACGCCCCAGCATTTT
TRBV19	-	-	14	TRBJ2-3	CASSFTGSTDTQYF	TGTGCCAGTAGTTTCACGGGGAGCACAGATACGCAGTATTTT
TRBV19	TRBD1	-	12	TRBJ1-2	CATRSNRGGYTF	TGTGCCACGCGAAGCAACAGGGGGGGCTACACCTTC
TRBV5-4	TRBD1	few	15	TRBJ2-2	CASSPDRAVAGELFF	TGTGCCAGCAGTCCCGACAGGGCGGTTGCCGGGGAGCTGTTTTTT
TRBV4-1	-	-	12	TRBJ2-1	CASSPGDWEQFF	TGCGCCAGCAGCCCGGGAGACTGGGAGCAGTTCTTC
TRBV10-3	-	-	16	TRBJ2-2	CAISESIGRSTGELFF	TGTGCCATCAGTGAGTCCATAGGGAGGAGCACCGGGGAGCTGTTTTTT
TRBV18	-	-	13	TRBJ2-2	CASSYGDTGELFF	TGTGCCAGCTCTTACGGGGACACCGGGGAGCTGTTTTTT
TRBV5-4	-	-	13	TRBJ1-6	CASSLPGDSPLHF	TGTGCCAGCAGCTTGCCCGGGGATTCACCCCTCCACTTT
TRBV30	-	once	14	TRBJ2-7	CAWEPLRDRYEQYF	TGTGCCTGGGAGCCTCTCCGGGATAGGTACGAGCAGTACTTC
TRBV6-5	-	-	15	TRBJ1-2	CASSYSPPGTYGYTF	TGTGCCAGCAGTTACTCACCCCCAGGGACTTATGGCTACACCTTC
TRBV11-3	TRBD2	-	14	TRBJ2-1	CASSPGLAGGEQFF	TGTGCCAGCAGCCCAGGACTAGCGGGAGGTGAGCAGTTCTTC
TRBV11-2	TRBD2	once	15	TRBJ2-2	CASSPGLAHTGELFF	TGTGCCAGCAGCCCCGGACTAGCCCACACCGGGGAGCTGTTTTTT
TRBV7-9	TRBD1	-	14	TRBJ1-1	CASSFRQGGTEAFF	TGTGCCAGCAGCTTCCGACAGGGGGGCACTGAAGCTTTCTTT
TRBV9	TRBD2	-	18	TRBJ2-1	CASSVVSGRLAGRNEQFF	TGTGCCAGCAGCGTAGTGTCGGGAAGGCTAGCGGGACGCAATGAGCAGTTCTTC
TRBV4-1	TRBD2	-	14	TRBJ2-7	CASSQREGPYEQYF	TGCGCCAGCAGCCAACGGGAGGGTCCCTACGAGCAGTACTTC
TRBV28	-	-	12	TRBJ1-2	CASSSVFGGYTF	TGTGCCAGCAGCTCAGTATTTGGTGGCTACACCTTC
TRBV19	-	-	16	TRBJ1-1	CASSSYHDILNTEAFF	TGTGCCAGTAGCTCCTACCACGACATCTTAAACACTGAAGCTTTCTTT
TRBV6-6	TRBD2	-	15	TRBJ2-5	CASTTRGGARQTQYF	TGTGCCAGCACCACCCGGGGAGGGGCGAGGCAGACCCAGTACTTC
TRBV19	-	-	17	TRBJ1-5	CASSAHASGYSNQPQHF	TGTGCCAGTAGTGCTCACGCTTCAGGTTATAGCAATCAGCCCCAGCATTTT
TRBV6-5	TRBD2	-	15	TRBJ2-1	CASSATGGPYNEQFF	TGTGCCAGCAGCGCGACGGGGGGACCCTACAATGAGCAGTTCTTC
TRBV28	TRBD1	-	16	TRBJ2-2	CASSLTGGVGTGELFF	TGTGCCAGCAGTTTGACAGGGGGGGTAGGCACCGGGGAGCTGTTTTTT
TRBV28	-	-	12	TRBJ2-7	CASSLTGYEQYF	TGTGCCAGCAGTCTAACAGGGTACGAGCAGTACTTC
TRBV27	TRBD2	-	14	TRBJ2-7	CASQIAGGLGEQYF	TGTGCCAGCCAGATAGCGGGAGGGCTGGGCGAGCAGTACTTC
TRBV27	TRBD2	-	18	TRBJ2-5	CASSLWGTSGRVPETQYF	TGTGCCAGCAGTTTATGGGGGACTAGCGGGAGGGTTCCAGAGACCCAGTACTTC
TRBV29-1	TRBD2	-	18	TRBJ2-1	CSVPRGTSGGGGYNEQFF	TGCAGCGTCCCCCGGGGGACTAGCGGAGGGGGGGGGTACAATGAGCAGTTCTTC
TRBV2	TRBD2	-	14	TRBJ2-7	CASRELAGVREQYF	TGTGCCAGCAGGGAGCTAGCGGGAGTTAGGGAGCAGTACTTC
TRBV5-1	TRBD1	-	15	TRBJ2-1	CASSLRRQGNHEQFF	TGCGCCAGCAGCTTGCGACGACAGGGTAACCATGAGCAGTTCTTC
TRBV27	TRBD1	-	16	TRBJ2-4	CASSSPLTGERNIQYF	TGTGCCAGCAGCTCCCCCCTGACAGGGGAAAGAAACATTCAGTACTTC
TRBV18	-	-	14	TRBJ1-5	CASSVGPGNQPQHF	TGTGCCAGCTCAGTGGGCCCGGGCAATCAGCCCCAGCATTTT
TRBV5-1	TRBD2	-	16	TRBJ2-3	CASSWNRGGGTDTQYF	TGCGCCAGCAGCTGGAACCGCGGGGGAGGCACAGATACGCAGTATTTT
TRBV27	-	-	16	TRBJ2-5	CASSLSSGGPRETQYF	TGTGCCAGCAGTCTTTCTTCCGGGGGACCGAGGGAGACCCAGTACTTC
TRBV6-5	-	-	14	TRBJ2-1	CASSSRDSYNEQFF	TGTGCCAGCAGTTCCAGGGACTCCTACAATGAGCAGTTCTTC
TRBV4-3	-	-	13	TRBJ2-3	CASSQVGADTQYF	TGCGCCAGCAGCCAAGTAGGGGCAGATACGCAGTATTTT
TRBV7-3	-	-	17	TRBJ2-6	CASSLNPPSAGANVLTF	TGTGCCAGCAGCTTAAACCCCCCGAGTGCCGGGGCCAACGTCCTGACTTTC
TRBV4-3	TRBD2	-	16	TRBJ2-1	CASSQDTASGYNEQFF	TGCGCCAGCAGCCAAGACACGGCTAGCGGATACAATGAGCAGTTCTTC
TRBV15	-	-	18	TRBJ2-6	CATSRGTGLGSGANVLTF	TGTGCCACCAGCAGAGGAACAGGGCTTGGCTCTGGGGCCAACGTCCTGACTTTC
TRBV7-6	TRBD2	once	16	TRBJ2-1	CASSWTSGRYDNEQFF	TGTGCCAGCAGCTGGACTAGCGGGAGATATGACAATGAGCAGTTCTTC
TRBV11-3	-	-	13	TRBJ2-2	CASSPRNTGELFF	TGTGCCAGCAGCCCGAGAAACACCGGGGAGCTGTTTTTT
TRBV6-5	TRBD1	-	14	TRBJ2-7	CASSPDRAVYEQYF	TGTGCCAGCAGTCCGGACAGGGCGGTCTACGAGCAGTACTTC